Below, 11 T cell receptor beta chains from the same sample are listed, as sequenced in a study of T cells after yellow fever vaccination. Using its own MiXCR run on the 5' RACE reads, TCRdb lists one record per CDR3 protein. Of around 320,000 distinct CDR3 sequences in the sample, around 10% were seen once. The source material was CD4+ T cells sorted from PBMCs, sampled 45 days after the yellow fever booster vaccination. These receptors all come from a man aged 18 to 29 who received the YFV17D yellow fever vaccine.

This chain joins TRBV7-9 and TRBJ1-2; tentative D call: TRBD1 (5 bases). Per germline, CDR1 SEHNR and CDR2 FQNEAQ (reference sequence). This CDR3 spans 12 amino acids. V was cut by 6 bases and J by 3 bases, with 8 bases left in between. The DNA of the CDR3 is TGTGCCAGCAGTGGGGGTGACTATGGCTACACCTTC. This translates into CASSGGDYGYTF.

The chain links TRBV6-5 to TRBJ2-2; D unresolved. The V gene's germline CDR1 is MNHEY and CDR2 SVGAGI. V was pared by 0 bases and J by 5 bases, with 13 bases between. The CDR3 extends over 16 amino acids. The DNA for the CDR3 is TGTGCCAGCAGTTACTCGAACCTCAGAGTGACCGGGGAGCTGTTTTTT. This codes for CASSYSNLRVTGELFF.

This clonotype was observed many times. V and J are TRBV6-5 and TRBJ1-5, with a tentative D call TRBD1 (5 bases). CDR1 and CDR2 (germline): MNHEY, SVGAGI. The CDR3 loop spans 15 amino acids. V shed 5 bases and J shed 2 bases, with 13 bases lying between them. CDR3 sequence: CASSATGTGNQPQHF. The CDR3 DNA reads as TGTGCCAGCAGTGCGACGGGGACGGGCAATCAGCCCCAGCATTTT.

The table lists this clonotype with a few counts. The DNA of the CDR3 is TGTGCCAGCAGCGTAGCTACAGGGTCTGGAAACACCATATATTTT. Its translation is CASSVATGSGNTIYF. The chain couples TRBV9 to TRBJ1-3; possibly TRBD1 for D (6 bases). Between the trimmed V and J ends, which lost 0 bases and 1 base, there was a span of 8 bases. The CDR3 spans 15 residues. The germline gives CDR1 SGDLS, CDR2 YYNGEE.

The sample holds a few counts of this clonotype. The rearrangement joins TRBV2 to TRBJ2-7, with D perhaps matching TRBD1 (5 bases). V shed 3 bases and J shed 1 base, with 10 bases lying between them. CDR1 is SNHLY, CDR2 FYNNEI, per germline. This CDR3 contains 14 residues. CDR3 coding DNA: TGTGCCAGCAGTGAGAACAGGAATTCCTACGAGCAGTACTTC. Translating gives CASSENRNSYEQYF.

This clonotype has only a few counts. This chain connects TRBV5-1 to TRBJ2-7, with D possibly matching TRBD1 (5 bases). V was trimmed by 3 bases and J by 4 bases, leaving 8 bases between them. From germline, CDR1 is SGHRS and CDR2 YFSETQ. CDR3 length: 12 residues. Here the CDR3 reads CASSSQGYEQYF. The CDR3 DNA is TGCGCCAGCAGCTCCCAGGGATACGAGCAGTACTTC. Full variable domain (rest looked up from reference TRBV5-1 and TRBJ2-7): KAGVTQTPRYLIKTRGQQVTLSCSPISGHRSVSWYQQTPGQGLQFLFEYFSETQRNKGNFPGRFSGRQFSNSRSEMNVSTLELGDSALYLCASSSQGYEQYFGPGTRLTVT.

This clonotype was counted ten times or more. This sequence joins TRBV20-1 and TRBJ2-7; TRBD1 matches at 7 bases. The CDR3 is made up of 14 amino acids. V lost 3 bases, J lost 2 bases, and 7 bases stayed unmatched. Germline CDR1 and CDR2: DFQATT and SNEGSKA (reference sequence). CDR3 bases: TGCAGTGCTAGCCCGACAGGGAGAGCCTACGAGCAGTACTTC. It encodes CSASPTGRAYEQYF.

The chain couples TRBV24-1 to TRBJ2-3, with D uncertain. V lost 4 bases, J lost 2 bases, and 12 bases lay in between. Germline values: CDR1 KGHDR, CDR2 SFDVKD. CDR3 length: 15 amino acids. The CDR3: CATSDQDGYTDTQYF. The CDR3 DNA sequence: TGTGCCACCAGTGACCAGGACGGATACACAGATACGCAGTATTTT.

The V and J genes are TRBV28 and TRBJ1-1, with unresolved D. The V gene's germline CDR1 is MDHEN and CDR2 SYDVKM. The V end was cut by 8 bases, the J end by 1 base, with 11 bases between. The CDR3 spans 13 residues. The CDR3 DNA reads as TGTGCCAGCCACCAGTGGCAGAACACTGAAGCTTTCTTT. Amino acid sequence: CASHQWQNTEAFF.

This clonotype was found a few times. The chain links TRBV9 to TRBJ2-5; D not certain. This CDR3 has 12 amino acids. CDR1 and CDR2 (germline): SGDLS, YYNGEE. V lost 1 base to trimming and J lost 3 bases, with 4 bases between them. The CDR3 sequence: CASSVPEETQYF. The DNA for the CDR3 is TGTGCCAGCAGCGTACCAGAAGAGACCCAGTACTTC.

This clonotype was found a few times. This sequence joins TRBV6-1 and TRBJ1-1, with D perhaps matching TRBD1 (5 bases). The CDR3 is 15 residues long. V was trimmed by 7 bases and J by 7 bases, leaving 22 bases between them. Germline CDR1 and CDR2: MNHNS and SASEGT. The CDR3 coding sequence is TGTGCCAGCACCAGAGGGGCCTTGAGTGTGGGTGAAGCTTTCTTT. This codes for CASTRGALSVGEAFF.